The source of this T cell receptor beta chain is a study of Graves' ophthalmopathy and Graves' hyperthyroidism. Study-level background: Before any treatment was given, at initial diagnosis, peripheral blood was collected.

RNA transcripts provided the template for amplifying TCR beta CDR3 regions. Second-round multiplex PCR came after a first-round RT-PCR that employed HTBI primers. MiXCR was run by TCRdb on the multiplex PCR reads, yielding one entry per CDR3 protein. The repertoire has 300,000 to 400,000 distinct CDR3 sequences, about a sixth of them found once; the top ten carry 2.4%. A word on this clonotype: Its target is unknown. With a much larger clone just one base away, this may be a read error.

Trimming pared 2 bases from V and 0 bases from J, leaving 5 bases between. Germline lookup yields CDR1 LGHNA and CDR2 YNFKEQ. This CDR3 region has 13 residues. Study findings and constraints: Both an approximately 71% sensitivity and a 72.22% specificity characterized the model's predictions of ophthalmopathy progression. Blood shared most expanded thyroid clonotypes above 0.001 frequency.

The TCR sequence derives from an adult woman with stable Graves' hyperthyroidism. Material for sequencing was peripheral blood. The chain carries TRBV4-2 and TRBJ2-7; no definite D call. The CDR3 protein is CASSQLPSYEQYF. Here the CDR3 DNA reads TGTGCCAGCAGCCAACTCCCCTCCTACGAGCAGTACTTC.